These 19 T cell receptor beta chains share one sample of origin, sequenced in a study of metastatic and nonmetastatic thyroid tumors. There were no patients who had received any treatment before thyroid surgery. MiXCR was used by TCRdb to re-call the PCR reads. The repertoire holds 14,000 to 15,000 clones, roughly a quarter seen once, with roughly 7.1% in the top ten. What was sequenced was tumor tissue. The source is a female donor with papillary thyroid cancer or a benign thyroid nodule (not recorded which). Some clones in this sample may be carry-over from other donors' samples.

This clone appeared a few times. The CDR3 protein is CASKKSSNTDTQYF. The CDR3 region has the DNA TGTGCCAGTAAAAAATCGTCCAACACAGATACGCAGTATTTT. The chain uses TRBV12-3 or TRBV12-4 and TRBJ2-3; D remains unclear. V gave up 9 bases and J gave up 2 bases, with 15 bases separating them. The CDR3 runs to 14 residues.

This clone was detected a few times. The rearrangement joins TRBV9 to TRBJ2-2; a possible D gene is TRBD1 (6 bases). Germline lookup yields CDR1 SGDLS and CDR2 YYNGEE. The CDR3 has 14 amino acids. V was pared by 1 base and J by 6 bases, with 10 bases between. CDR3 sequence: CASSVQGSAGELFF. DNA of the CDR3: TGTGCCAGCAGCGTACAGGGGAGTGCCGGGGAGCTGTTTTTT. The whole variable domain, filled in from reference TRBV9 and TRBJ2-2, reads DSGVTQTPKHLITATGQRVTLRCSPRSGDLSVYWYQQSLDQGLQFLIQYYNGEERAKGNILERFSAQQFPDLHSELNLSSLELGDSALYFCASSVQGSAGELFFGEGSRLTVL.

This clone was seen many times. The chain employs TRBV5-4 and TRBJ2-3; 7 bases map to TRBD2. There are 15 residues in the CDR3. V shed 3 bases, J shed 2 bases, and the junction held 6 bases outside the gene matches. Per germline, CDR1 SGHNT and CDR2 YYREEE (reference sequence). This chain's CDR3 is CASSSPGTNTDTQYF. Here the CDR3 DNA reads TGTGCCAGCAGCTCCCCCGGGACTAACACAGATACGCAGTATTTT.

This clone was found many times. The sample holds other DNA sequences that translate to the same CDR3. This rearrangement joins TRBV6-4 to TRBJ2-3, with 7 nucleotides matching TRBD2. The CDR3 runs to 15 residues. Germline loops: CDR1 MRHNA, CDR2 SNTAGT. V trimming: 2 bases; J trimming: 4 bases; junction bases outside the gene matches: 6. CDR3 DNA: TGTGCCAGCAGTGACGGGGCGGGAGTGCCAGATACGCAGTATTTT. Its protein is CASSDGAGVPDTQYF.

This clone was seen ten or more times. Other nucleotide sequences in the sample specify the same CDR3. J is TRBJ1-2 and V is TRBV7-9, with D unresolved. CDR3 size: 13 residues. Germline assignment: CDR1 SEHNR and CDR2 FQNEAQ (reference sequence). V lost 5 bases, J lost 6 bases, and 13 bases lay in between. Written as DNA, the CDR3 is TGTGCCAGCAGCCCAAACACGATTGATGGCTACACCTTC. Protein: CASSPNTIDGYTF.

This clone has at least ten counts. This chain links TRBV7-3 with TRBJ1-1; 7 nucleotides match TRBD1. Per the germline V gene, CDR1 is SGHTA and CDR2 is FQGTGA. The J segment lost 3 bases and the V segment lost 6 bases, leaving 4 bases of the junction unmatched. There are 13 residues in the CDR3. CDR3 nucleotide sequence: TGTGCCAGCAGTCAACAGGGGCACACTGAAGCTTTCTTT. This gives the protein CASSQQGHTEAFF.

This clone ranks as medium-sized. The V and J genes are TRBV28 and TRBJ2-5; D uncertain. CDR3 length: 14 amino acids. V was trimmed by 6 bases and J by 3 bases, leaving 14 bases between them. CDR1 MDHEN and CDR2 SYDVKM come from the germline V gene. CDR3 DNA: TGTGCCAGCAGGCCGGCGGTCATCAAAGAGACCCAGTACTTC. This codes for CASRPAVIKETQYF.

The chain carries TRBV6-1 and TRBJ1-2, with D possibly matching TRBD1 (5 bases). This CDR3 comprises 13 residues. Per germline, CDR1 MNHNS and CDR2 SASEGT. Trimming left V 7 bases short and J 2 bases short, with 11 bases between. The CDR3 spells CASIDWGNYGYTF. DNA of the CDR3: TGTGCCAGCATAGACTGGGGGAACTATGGCTACACCTTC.

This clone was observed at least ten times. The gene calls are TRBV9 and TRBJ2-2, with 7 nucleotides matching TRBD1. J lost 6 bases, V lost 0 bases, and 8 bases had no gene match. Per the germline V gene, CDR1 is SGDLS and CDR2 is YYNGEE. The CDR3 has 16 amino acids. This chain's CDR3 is CASSVAPQGEAGELFF. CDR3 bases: TGTGCCAGCAGCGTAGCTCCCCAGGGGGAAGCCGGGGAGCTGTTTTTT.

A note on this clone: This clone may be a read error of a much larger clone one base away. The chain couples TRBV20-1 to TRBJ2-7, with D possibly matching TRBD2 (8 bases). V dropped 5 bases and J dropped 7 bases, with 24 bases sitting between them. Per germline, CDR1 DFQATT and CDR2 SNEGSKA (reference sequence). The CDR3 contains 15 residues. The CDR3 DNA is TGCAGTGCTCCGAACCGGTGCAGGGGGACTAGAGAGCAGTACTTC. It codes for CSAPNRCRGTREQYF.

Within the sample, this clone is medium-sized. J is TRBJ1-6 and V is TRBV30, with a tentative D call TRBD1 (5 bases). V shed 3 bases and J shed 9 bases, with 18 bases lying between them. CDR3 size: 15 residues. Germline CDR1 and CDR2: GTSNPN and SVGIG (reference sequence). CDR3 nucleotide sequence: TGTGCCTGGAGGAATGGTGGAGGGGTAGTTTCACCCCTCCACTTT. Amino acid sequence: CAWRNGGGVVSPLHF.

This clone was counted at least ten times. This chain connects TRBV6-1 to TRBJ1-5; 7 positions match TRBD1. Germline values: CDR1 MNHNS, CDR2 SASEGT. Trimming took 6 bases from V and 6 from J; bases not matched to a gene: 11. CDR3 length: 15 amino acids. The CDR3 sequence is CASSPGGQGGQPQHF. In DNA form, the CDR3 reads TGTGCCAGCAGCCCCGGGGGCCAGGGGGGTCAGCCCCAGCATTTT.

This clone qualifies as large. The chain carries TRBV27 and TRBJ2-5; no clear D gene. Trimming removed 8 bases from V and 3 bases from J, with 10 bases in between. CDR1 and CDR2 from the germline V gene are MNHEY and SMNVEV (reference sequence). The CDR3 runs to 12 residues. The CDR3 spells CASGLEKETQYF. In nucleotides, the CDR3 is TGTGCCAGCGGGCTAGAGAAAGAGACCCAGTACTTC.

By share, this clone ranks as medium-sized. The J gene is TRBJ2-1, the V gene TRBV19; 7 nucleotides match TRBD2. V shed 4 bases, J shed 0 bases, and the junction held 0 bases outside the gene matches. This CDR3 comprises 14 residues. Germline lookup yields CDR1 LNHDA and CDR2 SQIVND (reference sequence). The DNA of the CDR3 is TGTGCCAGTAGTAGCGGGAGCTCCTACAATGAGCAGTTCTTC. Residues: CASSSGSSYNEQFF.

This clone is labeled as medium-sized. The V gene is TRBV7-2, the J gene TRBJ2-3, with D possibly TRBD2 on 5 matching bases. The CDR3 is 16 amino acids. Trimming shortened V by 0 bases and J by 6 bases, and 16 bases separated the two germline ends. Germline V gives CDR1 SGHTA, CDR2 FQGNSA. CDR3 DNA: TGTGCCAGCAGCTTAGCCATGGCTAGGACTCGTGATACGCAGTATTTT. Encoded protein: CASSLAMARTRDTQYF.

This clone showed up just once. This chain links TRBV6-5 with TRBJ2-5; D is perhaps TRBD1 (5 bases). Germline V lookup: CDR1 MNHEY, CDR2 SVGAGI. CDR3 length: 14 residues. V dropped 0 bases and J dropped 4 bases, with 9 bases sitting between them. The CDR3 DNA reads TGTGCCAGCAGTTACTCGGGCAGGGCAGAGACCCAGTACTTC. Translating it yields CASSYSGRAETQYF.

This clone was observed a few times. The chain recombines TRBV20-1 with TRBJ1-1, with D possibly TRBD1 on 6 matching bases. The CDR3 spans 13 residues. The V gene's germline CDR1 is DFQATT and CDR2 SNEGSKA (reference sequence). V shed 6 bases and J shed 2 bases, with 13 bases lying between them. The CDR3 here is CSARTDENTEAFF. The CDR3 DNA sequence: TGCAGTGCCCGGACAGATGAAAACACTGAAGCTTTCTTT.

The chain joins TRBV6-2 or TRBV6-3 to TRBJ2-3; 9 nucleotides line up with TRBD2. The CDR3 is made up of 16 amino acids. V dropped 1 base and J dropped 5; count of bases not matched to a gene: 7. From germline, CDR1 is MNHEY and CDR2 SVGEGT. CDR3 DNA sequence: TGTGCCAGCAGTTACTTCCCTAGCGGGATGAAAGATACGCAGTATTTT. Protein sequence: CASSYFPSGMKDTQYF.

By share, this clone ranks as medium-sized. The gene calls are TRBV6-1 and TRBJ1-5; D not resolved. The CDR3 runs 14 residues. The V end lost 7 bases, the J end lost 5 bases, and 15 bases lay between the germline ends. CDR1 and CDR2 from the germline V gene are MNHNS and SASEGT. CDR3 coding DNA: TGTGCCAGCATTGGGGAGGGTAACTATCAGCCCCAGCATTTT. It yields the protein CASIGEGNYQPQHF.